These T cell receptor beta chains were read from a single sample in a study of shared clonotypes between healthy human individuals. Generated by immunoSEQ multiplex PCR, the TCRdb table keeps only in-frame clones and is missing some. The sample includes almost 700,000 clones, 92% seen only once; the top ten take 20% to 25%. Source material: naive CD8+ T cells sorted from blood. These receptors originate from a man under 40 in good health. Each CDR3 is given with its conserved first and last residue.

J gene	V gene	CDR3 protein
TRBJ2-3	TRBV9	CASSLRSSGTDTQYF
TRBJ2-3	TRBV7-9	CASSLVAGDTDTQYF
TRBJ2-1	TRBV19	CASSMPGLAGYNEQFF
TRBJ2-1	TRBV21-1	CASSIQMMRGEQFF
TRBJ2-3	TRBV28	CASSPGGGVTDTQYF
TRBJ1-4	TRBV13	CASHLSGANEKLFF
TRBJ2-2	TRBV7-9	CASSLPERANTGELFF
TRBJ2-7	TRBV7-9	CASSLGGRGGMQYF
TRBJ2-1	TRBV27	CASSLSGTGFEQFF
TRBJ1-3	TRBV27	CASSLSGPFSGNTIYF
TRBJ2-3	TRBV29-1	CSTTRLAGVQDTQYF
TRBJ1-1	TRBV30	CAWSVQGNTEAFF
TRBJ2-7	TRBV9	CASSDRDGDEQYF
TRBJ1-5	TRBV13	CASSLGNNQPQHF
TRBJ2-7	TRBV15	CATSRDSWTGYYEQYF
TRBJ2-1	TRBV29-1	CSVEFVGSTYNEQFF
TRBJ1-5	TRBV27	CASSLSMGNQPQHF
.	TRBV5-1	CASSSFDRGQETQYF
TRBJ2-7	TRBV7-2	CASSSLAGATEQYF
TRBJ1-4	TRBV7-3	CASSLDPRPDEKLFF
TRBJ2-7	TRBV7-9	CASSLKGQEQYF
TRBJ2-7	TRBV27	CASSLLGANYEQYF
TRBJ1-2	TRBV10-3	CAIKVPDRDYGYTF
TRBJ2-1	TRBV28	CASSLLWTGDHNEQFF
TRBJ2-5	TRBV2	CASSGIAGQETQYF
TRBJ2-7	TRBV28	CASSWSGGGDEQYF
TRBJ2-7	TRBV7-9	CASSPSADEQYF
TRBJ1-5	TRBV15	CATSRDRGLGQPQHF
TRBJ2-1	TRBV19	CASSIGPGAQQFF
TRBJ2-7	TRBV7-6	CASSPRGANAYEQYF
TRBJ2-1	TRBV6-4	CASSDSAGGFDEQFF
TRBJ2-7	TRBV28	CASSSPSGTSVWEQYF
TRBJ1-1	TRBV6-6	CASSYGGGTEAFF
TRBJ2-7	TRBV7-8	CASSVDGRGSYEQYF
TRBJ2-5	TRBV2	CASSDPGIDETQYF
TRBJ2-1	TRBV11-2	CASSFREGRFNEQFF
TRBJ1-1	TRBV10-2	CASSENLNTEAFF
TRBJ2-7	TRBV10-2	CASSGDRSNLSYEQYF
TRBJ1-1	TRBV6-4	CASREGTNTEAFF
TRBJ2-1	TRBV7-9	CASSLDYSNEQFF
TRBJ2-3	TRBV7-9	CASSLSEQVDTQYF
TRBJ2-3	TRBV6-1	CATSVGDTQYF
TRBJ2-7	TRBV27	CASSNPGLFPYEQYF
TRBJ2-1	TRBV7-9	CANRSLAGGFAYNEQFF
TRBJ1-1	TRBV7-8	CASSLGPGAEAFF
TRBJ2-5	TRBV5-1	CASGGRTSGSRKTQYF
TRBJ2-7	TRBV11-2	CASSLGQGSEQYF
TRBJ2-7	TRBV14	CASSQVNSIYEQYF
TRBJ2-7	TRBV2	CASRLDRERVSYEQYF
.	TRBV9	CASSVEEKRDEQYF
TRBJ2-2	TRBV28	CASSPVDTGELFF
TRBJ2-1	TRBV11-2	CASSFLGTSKYNEQFF
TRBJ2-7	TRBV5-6	CASSSTGVAYEQYF
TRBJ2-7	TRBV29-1	CSASGAYEQYF